One sample yielded the 21 T cell receptor beta chains listed below, sequenced in a study of blood T cell repertoires in COVID-19 (dated by TCRdb to between 2020 and 2021). Library construction relied on the immunoSEQ multiplex PCR assay. The clones in this table, taken by TCRdb from immuneACCESS, are in-frame only. Not every clone is retained; where verified, under half of the shortfall comes from an unresolved V gene, and the cause of the rest is unknown. For this sample there are more than 250,000 clones; around 89% appear just once. Around 6% of the sample goes to the ten largest clones. Sample: peripheral blood. The receptors come from a man between 18 and 29 years old who had recovered from COVID-19.

The chain joins TRBV21-1 to TRBJ2-4; TRBD1, the table's D call, lacks a check against the DNA. TRBV21-1 is reported as a pseudogene. CDR3 size: 19 residues. CDR3 coding DNA: TGTGCCAGCAGCAGACCCCGGGACAGGGCGAGGGGGGCCAAAAACATTCAGTACTTC. Its translation: CASSRPRDRARGAKNIQYF.

V gene TRBV7-2 combines with J gene TRBJ1-2, with a tentative D call TRBD1 (6 bases). Looked up from germline, CDR1 is SGHTA and CDR2 is FQGNSA. CDR3 length: 16 residues. V was cut by 2 bases and J by 6 bases, with 19 bases left in between. In nucleotides, the CDR3 is TGTGCCAGCAGCTTAAGCAAGACCACAGGGAAGAATGGCTACACCTTC. It is translated as CASSLSKTTGKNGYTF.

The chain uses TRBV3-1 (or the pseudogene TRBV3-2) and TRBJ1-2; TRBD1 might be the D (6 bases). Germline assignment: CDR1 LGHDT and CDR2 YNNKEL (reference sequence). The CDR3 has 17 residues. Trimming removed 0 bases from V and 13 bases from J, with 27 bases in between. DNA of the CDR3: TGTGCCAGCAGCCAAGATATGATAGGACAAACCAGGGGAGAGGTCACCTTC. This translates into CASSQDMIGQTRGEVTF.

This clone was picked up a small number of times. The gene calls are TRBV5-4 and TRBJ1-2; 9 positions agree with TRBD1. The J segment lost 8 bases and the V segment lost 1 base, leaving 9 bases of the junction unmatched. Germline values: CDR1 SGHNT, CDR2 YYREEE (reference sequence). The length of the CDR3 is 15 residues. The CDR3 spells CASSLTGQGLGGYTF. The CDR3 DNA reads as TGTGCCAGCAGCTTGACAGGACAGGGGCTAGGCGGCTACACCTTC.

The rearrangement joins TRBV19 to TRBJ2-5; 10 nucleotides agree with TRBD2. This CDR3 comprises 15 residues. The V gene end was trimmed by 6 bases and the J gene end by 4 bases; junction bases not matched to a gene: 8. CDR1 is LNHDA and CDR2 is SQIVND in the germline V gene (reference sequence). As DNA, the CDR3 is TGTGCCAGTAGGGATACAAAGCGGGGGGGAGAGACCCAGTACTTC. Its protein is CASRDTKRGGETQYF.

The chain carries TRBV19 and TRBJ1-4; tentatively, D is TRBD1 (6 bases). From germline, CDR1 is LNHDA and CDR2 SQIVND (reference sequence). Trimming stripped 4 bases from V and 6 bases from J, with 18 bases between. This CDR3 is built from 16 residues. CDR3 region: CASSRLGTLGDEKLFF. CDR3 nucleotide sequence: TGTGCCAGTAGTAGGCTGGGGACATTGGGAGATGAAAAACTGTTTTTT.

The rearrangement links TRBV7-9 to TRBJ2-5, with D possibly TRBD2 on 5 matching bases. The CDR3 is made up of 16 amino acids. Trimming took off 0 bases at V and 5 bases at J, with 16 bases between the two ends. Germline assignment: CDR1 SEHNR and CDR2 FQNEAQ (reference sequence). CDR3 sequence: CASSLAMKLVEETQYF. The CDR3 bases are TGTGCCAGCAGCTTAGCGATGAAACTAGTCGAGGAGACCCAGTACTTC.

J is TRBJ2-1 and V is TRBV4-2; 8 bases agree with TRBD1. Per the germline V gene, CDR1 is LGHNA and CDR2 is YNFKEQ. V gave up 7 bases and J gave up 4 bases; unmatched junction bases: 6. The CDR3 has 14 amino acids. The CDR3 nucleotides are TGTGCCAGCACCCCTCGGGACAGGTACAATGAGCAGTTCTTC. Translated, it gives CASTPRDRYNEQFF.

The chain recombines TRBV7-9 with TRBJ2-1, with a tentative D call TRBD1 (6 bases). Germline values: CDR1 SEHNR, CDR2 FQNEAQ (reference sequence). V dropped 4 bases and J dropped 0 bases, with 10 bases sitting between them. The CDR3 is made up of 15 amino acids. CDR3 nucleotide sequence: TGTGCCAGCAGCTCTGGGACAACCTCCTACAATGAGCAGTTCTTC. This codes for CASSSGTTSYNEQFF.

Here the CDR3 DNA reads TGTGCCAGCCGTCGGCAGGCGGGGGGGAACACCGGGGAGCTGTTTTTT. Residues: CASRRQAGGNTGELFF. This chain links TRBV2 with TRBJ2-2; 8 nucleotides align to TRBD2. The CDR3 runs 16 residues. Germline-derived CDR1 and CDR2 are SNHLY and FYNNEI. Trimming at V came to 8 bases and at J to 1 base, leaving 9 bases not matched to a gene.

The V gene is TRBV6-2 or TRBV6-3, the J gene TRBJ1-5, with D perhaps matching TRBD1 (5 bases). The CDR3 extends over 15 amino acids. Trimming removed 2 bases from V and 3 bases from J, with 11 bases in between. Germline V gene data show CDR1 as MNHEY and CDR2 as SVGEGT. CDR3 nucleotide sequence: TGTGCCAGCAGTTACAAGGGGCAGTCCAATCAGCCCCAGCATTTT. Translating it yields CASSYKGQSNQPQHF.

The chain carries TRBV18 and TRBJ2-4; 7 bases align to TRBD2. CDR3 length: 16 amino acids. With V trimmed by 1 base and J by 5 bases, 8 bases remained unmatched. The germline V gene encodes CDR1 KGHSH and CDR2 LQKENI. The CDR3 sequence: CASSPQGRGNQNIQYF. The CDR3 DNA reads TGTGCCAGCTCACCACAGGGGAGGGGAAATCAAAACATTCAGTACTTC.

The chain couples TRBV5-1 to TRBJ2-7; 11 bases align to TRBD1. Trimming removed 0 bases from V and 4 bases from J; junction bases left unmatched: 3. CDR1 is SGHRS, CDR2 YFSETQ, per germline. This CDR3 has 15 amino acids. The CDR3 DNA reads as TGCGCCAGCAGCTTGGGTGGGACAGGGGGGTACGAGCAGTACTTC. Its translation is CASSLGGTGGYEQYF. Filled out from reference TRBV5-1 and TRBJ2-7, the complete variable domain reads KAGVTQTPRYLIKTRGQQVTLSCSPISGHRSVSWYQQTPGQGLQFLFEYFSETQRNKGNFPGRFSGRQFSNSRSEMNVSTLELGDSALYLCASSLGGTGGYEQYFGPGTRLTVT.

V and J are TRBV7-9 and TRBJ2-1; TRBD1 is a possible D gene (5 bases). The V end lost 0 bases, the J end lost 9 bases, and 12 bases lay between the germline ends. This CDR3 spans 14 amino acids. The germline V gene encodes CDR1 SEHNR and CDR2 FQNEAQ (reference sequence). CDR3: CASSLAGRVAEQFF. In DNA, the CDR3 is TGTGCCAGCAGCTTAGCTGGCAGGGTGGCTGAGCAGTTCTTC.

The gene calls are TRBV29-1 and TRBJ2-7, with 8 bases matching TRBD1. Germline values: CDR1 SQVTM, CDR2 ANQGSEA. The CDR3 has 15 amino acids. Trimming took 4 bases from V and 0 from J; bases not matched to a gene: 8. The CDR3 DNA follows: TGCAGCGTTGCGATGGGACAGGTGAGCTCCTACGAGCAGTACTTC. Translated, it gives CSVAMGQVSSYEQYF.

The CDR3 loop is CASSLPGDQPQHF. The CDR3 bases are TGTGCCAGCAGTCTCCCCGGGGATCAGCCCCAGCATTTT. V and J are TRBV12-3 or TRBV12-4 and TRBJ1-5; D call uncertain. This CDR3 contains 13 residues. V was pared by 5 bases and J by 5 bases, with 10 bases between.

This clone was seen a handful of times. The V and J genes are TRBV19 and TRBJ1-1; the D gene is possibly TRBD1 (6 bases). This CDR3 comprises 14 residues. Trimming cost V 3 bases and J 7 bases, with 15 bases left between them. Germline CDR1 is LNHDA and CDR2 is SQIVND (reference sequence). The CDR3, as DNA: TGTGCCAGTAGTATCGCGGGGGCGGCTGATGAAGCTTTCTTT. This translates into CASSIAGAADEAFF.

V usage is TRBV9 and J usage is TRBJ1-1; 12 bases map to TRBD1. The ends lost 0 bases at V and 5 bases at J; junction bases unmatched: 2. CDR1 is SGDLS and CDR2 is YYNGEE in the germline V gene. The CDR3 consists of 15 residues. The CDR3 DNA reads TGTGCCAGCAGCGTAGAGGGACAGGGGGCTACTGAAGCTTTCTTT. This gives the protein CASSVEGQGATEAFF.

The J gene is TRBJ1-5, the V gene TRBV30, with D perhaps matching TRBD1 (5 bases). Germline V gene data show CDR1 as GTSNPN and CDR2 as SVGIG (reference sequence). This CDR3 spans 14 amino acids. Trimming took off 3 bases at V and 5 bases at J, with 14 bases between the two ends. Written as DNA, the CDR3 is TGTGCCTGGAGCCCACCGTGGGGCGATCAGCCCCAGCATTTT. Protein: CAWSPPWGDQPQHF.

The chain couples TRBV18 to TRBJ2-2; possible D gene TRBD1, 5 bases. The CDR3 extends over 16 amino acids. The germline gives CDR1 KGHSH, CDR2 LQKENI. V was shortened by 2 bases and J by 0 bases, with 10 bases between the two germline ends. This CDR3 is CASSPTTGTNTGELFF. CDR3 DNA sequence: TGTGCCAGCTCACCAACTACAGGAACGAACACCGGGGAGCTGTTTTTT. The whole variable domain, remainder taken from reference TRBV18 and TRBJ2-2, is NAGVMQNPRHLVRRRGQEARLRCSPMKGHSHVYWYRQLPEEGLKFMVYLQKENIIDESGMPKERFSAEFPKEGPSILRIQQVVRGDSAAYFCASSPTTGTNTGELFFGEGSRLTVL.

The chain is built from TRBV23-1 and TRBJ2-7, with a weak D call TRBD2 (5 bases). TRBV23-1 is treated as an ORF (open reading frame) with a function not yet certain. The ends were cut back, 0 bases at V and 4 bases at J, with 7 bases in the middle. The CDR3 consists of 13 residues. In DNA, the CDR3 is TGCGCCAGCAGTCAATCCGGGAAGTACGAGCAGTACTTC. This sequence encodes CASSQSGKYEQYF.